A selection of T cell receptor beta chains follows, all from one sample in a study of CD8+ T cells in alopecia areata. Some clones are missing from TCRdb's copy, which holds only in-frame ones; the method was immunoSEQ multiplex PCR. The table includes around 82,000 clones, roughly 47% detected once. Sequencing was carried out using NKG2D-high CD8+ T cells sorted from blood. The receptor source for this set is a human donor with alopecia areata. Both conserved end residues are part of each CDR3.

TRBV29-1,CSARRGGTEAFF
TRBV2,CAITGRGYGYTF
TRBV7-9,CASSHSRGTDTQYF
TRBV13,CASSPGQGSSPLHF
TRBV29-1,CSVPHYYGYTF
TRBV4-1,CASSQGTDSNQPQHF
TRBV27,CASSPGIEQFF
TRBV11-2,CASSLVGTVYNEQFF
TRBV27,CASGDTDTQYF
TRBV2,CASSAEERETGELFF
TRBV27,CASSLSSGLAGDTGELFF
TRBV27,CASSLFLRDTQYF
TRBV9,CASSVGQGNIYEQYF
TRBV2,CASSSTAGDTQYF
TRBV4-1,CASSQDRGDQETQYF
TRBV15,CATSRDLTRETYNEQFF
TRBV29-1,CSVVGNTEAFF
TRBV7-9,CASTQGGPPYNEQFF
TRBV10-3,CAISGNEKESTGTQYF
TRBV10-2,CASSGPTSGHYGYTF
TRBV9,CASSAGLQTYEQYF
TRBV27,CASSGTGNQPQHF
TRBV4-2,CASSPGLAVYNEQFF
TRBV29-1,CSVLGQDHNEQFF
TRBV2,CASSGFAALQETQYF
TRBV18,CASSPLPPGTGIEDTGELFF
TRBV29-1,CSVRQLYEQYF
TRBV4-3,CASSQDSKREWHEQFF
TRBV5-6,CASSLGPGTEAFF
TRBV6-6,CASSYFGGRGTEAFF
TRBV29-1,CSVGGAPTESYEQYF
TRBV25-1,CASSAGLTYEQYF
TRBV28,CASSTNEQFF
TRBV4-1,CASSHDGLAGSQETQYF
TRBV9,CASSVGDSGSPLHF
TRBV28,CASSLPEVSGANVLTF
TRBV5-1,CASSWEARAVRETQYF
TRBV15,CATSPLGAEAFF
TRBV4-1,CASGQQGHNEQFF
TRBV28,CASSFSRGPSIQYF
TRBV13,CASSPRQRGTEAFF
TRBV6-6,CASSYEGNPQETQYF
TRBV30,CAWTGSSYNEQFF
TRBV4-3,CASSQTRLLMLSGELFF
TRBV5-1,CASSSPGYNEQFF
TRBV9,CASSAPQETQYF
TRBV28,CASINYRGYGTDTQYF
TRBV15,CATSRVTGTGSYEQYF
TRBV30,CDMGGKGAFGTNEKLFF
TRBV5-1,CASSLDSYGYTF
TRBV27,CASRGTRRGDYYEQYF
TRBV6-6,CASSRGQGGGANVLTF
TRBV29-1,CSVETATPTNEKLFF
TRBV29-1,CSVESGQSYEQYF